These T cell receptor beta chains were read from a single sample in a study of early T cells in non-severe SARS-CoV-2 infection. Via MiXCR, TCRdb re-called the 5' RACE reads, giving one row per CDR3 protein. Among tens of thousands of distinct CDR3 sequences listed, about 13% were seen once. Material: whole blood. The receptors shown here come from an adult who was a healthcare worker with PCR-confirmed SARS-CoV-2 infection or an uninfected control (not recorded which). Each CDR3 is given with its conserved first and last residue. D genes are given only for firm matches. Some rows have no size entry. The others give once, few or many, or a class for an expanded clone.

j_gene | v_gene | d_gene | abundance | CDR3aa | CDR3nt
TRBJ2-1 | TRBV4-2 | TRBD2 | few | CASSQDWLAGPEQFF | TGTGCCAGCAGCCAAGACTGGCTAGCGGGACCTGAGCAGTTCTTC
TRBJ2-1 | TRBV7-2 | TRBD2 | . | CAGSGRVDNEQFF | TGTGCCGGAAGCGGGAGGGTCGACAATGAGCAGTTCTTC
TRBJ2-5 | TRBV6-2/TRBV6-3 | TRBD2 | . | CASWATSGSRGKTQYF | TGTGCCAGCTGGGCTACTAGCGGGAGTAGAGGAAAGACCCAGTACTTC
TRBJ1-2 | TRBV20-1 | TRBD1 | many | CSATDRGYGYTF | TGCAGTGCCACGGACAGGGGCTATGGCTACACCTTC
TRBJ2-2 | TRBV11-2 | . | . | CASSSGTHVNGELFF | TGTGCCAGCAGCTCCGGGACACACGTTAACGGGGAGCTGTTTTTT
TRBJ2-7 | TRBV15 | . | . | CATSTGTFYEQYF | TGTGCCACCAGCACGGGGACATTCTACGAGCAGTACTTC
TRBJ2-1 | TRBV20-1 | TRBD2 | many | CSAVRTSGLTYNEQFF | TGCAGTGCGGTCCGGACTAGCGGACTTACCTACAATGAGCAGTTCTTC
TRBJ2-1 | TRBV5-6 | . | . | CASTTWGSYNEQFF | TGTGCCAGCACTACCTGGGGCTCCTACAATGAGCAGTTCTTC
TRBJ2-3 | TRBV29-1 | . | few | CSVEARSLRDTQYF | TGCAGCGTTGAAGCACGGTCACTCCGGGATACGCAGTATTTT
TRBJ2-5 | TRBV2 | . | . | CASIDGQETQYF | TGTGCCAGCATCGACGGGCAAGAGACCCAGTACTTC
TRBJ2-3 | TRBV9 | TRBD2 | many | CASSVVGSGGRDTQYF | TGTGCCAGCAGCGTAGTTGGTAGCGGGGGGCGGGATACGCAGTATTTT
TRBJ1-2 | TRBV5-1 | TRBD1 | . | CASSLGDSGYTF | TGCGCCAGCAGCTTGGGGGACAGCGGCTACACCTTC
TRBJ2-7 | TRBV5-1 | TRBD2 | few | CASSPGTSGTTGYF | TGCGCCAGCAGCCCGGGGACTAGCGGGACGACTGGGTACTTC
TRBJ1-1 | TRBV12-5 | . | many | CASGLVGAEAFF | TGTGCTAGTGGTTTGGTGGGCGCTGAAGCTTTCTTT
TRBJ1-5 | TRBV6-1 | . | many | CASSPAGGGQPQHF | TGTGCCAGCAGCCCGGCGGGGGGAGGGCAGCCCCAGCATTTT
TRBJ2-1 | TRBV28 | TRBD1 | . | CASGWDSSYNEQFF | TGTGCCAGCGGCTGGGACAGCTCCTACAATGAGCAGTTCTTC
TRBJ2-3 | TRBV6-6 | . | many | CASREISDTQYF | TGTGCCAGCAGAGAGATTTCAGATACGCAGTATTTT
TRBJ2-1 | TRBV15 | . | many | CATSRDSRVGGLYNEQFF | TGTGCCACCAGCAGAGATTCTCGTGTGGGGGGCCTATACAATGAGCAGTTCTTC
TRBJ2-1 | TRBV11-2 | TRBD2 | few | CASSPRLATSSRGEQFF | TGTGCCAGCAGCCCGCGACTAGCGACCTCTTCCAGGGGTGAGCAGTTCTTC
TRBJ2-4 | TRBV7-2 | . | few | CASSPGPKNIQYF | TGTGCCAGCAGCCCGGGGCCAAAAAACATTCAGTACTTC
TRBJ2-4 | TRBV15 | TRBD2 | many | CATSRVLAGGIIAKNIQYF | TGTGCCACCAGCAGAGTACTAGCGGGGGGGATTATAGCCAAAAACATTCAGTACTTC
TRBJ2-2 | TRBV20-1 | . | . | CRPPRVSGTGELFF | TGCAGACCCCCCCGGGTCTCGGGGACCGGGGAGCTGTTTTTT
TRBJ1-4 | TRBV7-8 | . | . | CASSRASTNEKLFF | TGTGCCAGCAGCCGGGCCTCAACTAATGAAAAACTGTTTTTT
TRBJ1-2 | TRBV6-5 | TRBD1 | . | CASSTPGQASTF | TGTGCCAGCAGCACGCCGGGACAGGCTTCTACCTTC
TRBJ2-1 | TRBV4-3 | TRBD2 | many | CASSQDSGVVEQFF | TGCGCCAGCAGCCAAGATAGCGGGGTCGTTGAGCAGTTCTTC
TRBJ1-5 | TRBV5-1 | . | many | CASSLEDSTGQPQHF | TGCGCCAGCAGCTTGGAGGACTCCACCGGGCAGCCCCAGCATTTT
TRBJ2-1 | TRBV5-5 | TRBD1 | many | CASSTGTGGYNEQFF | TGTGCCAGCAGCACCGGGACAGGGGGCTACAATGAGCAGTTCTTC
TRBJ2-1 | TRBV30 | TRBD2 | . | CAWSAETSGGAREQFF | TGTGCCTGGAGTGCAGAGACTAGCGGGGGGGCAAGGGAGCAGTTCTTC
TRBJ2-1 | TRBV11-2 | TRBD2 | many | CASSLRVRREAGNEQFF | TGTGCCAGCAGCTTAAGGGTACGGCGGGAGGCAGGCAATGAGCAGTTCTTC
TRBJ2-1 | TRBV14 | . | many | CASSQVSPQGEQFF | TGTGCCAGCAGCCAAGTCTCGCCGCAGGGTGAGCAGTTCTTC
TRBJ2-7 | TRBV4-1 | TRBD1 | . | CASSHDRGVSSYEQYF | TGCGCCAGCAGCCATGACAGGGGCGTGAGCTCCTACGAGCAGTACTTC
TRBJ2-5 | TRBV30 | . | many | CAWSNSRGRETQYF | TGTGCCTGGAGTAATAGCAGGGGAAGAGAGACCCAGTACTTC
TRBJ2-7 | TRBV7-2 | . | many | CASSLGAGTHYEQYF | TGTGCCAGCAGCTTAGGAGCCGGGACTCACTACGAGCAGTACTTC
TRBJ2-2 | TRBV4-3 | . | few | CASSQTQGSTGELFF | TGCGCCAGCAGCCAGACGCAGGGGAGCACCGGGGAGCTGTTTTTT
TRBJ1-3 | TRBV4-1 | . | . | CASSPPLSSGNTIYF | TGCGCCAGCAGCCCGCCGCTGAGCTCTGGAAACACCATATATTTT
TRBJ1-2 | TRBV7-7 | . | many | CASSFVREKYGYTF | TGTGCTAGCAGCTTCGTCAGGGAGAAGTATGGCTACACCTTC
TRBJ2-5 | TRBV7-2 | . | many | CASSLSVQETQYF | TGTGCCAGCAGCCTTAGCGTGCAAGAGACCCAGTACTTC
TRBJ2-1 | TRBV6-6 | . | . | CASSATAYNEQFF | TGTGCCAGCAGTGCGACAGCTTACAATGAGCAGTTCTTC
TRBJ1-5 | TRBV7-3 | TRBD1 | few | CASSFRGYQPQHF | TGTGCCAGCAGCTTCAGGGGGTATCAGCCCCAGCATTTT
TRBJ2-2 | TRBV12-3/TRBV12-4 | TRBD1 | many | CASSLGQGGELFF | TGTGCCAGCAGTTTAGGACAGGGCGGGGAGCTGTTTTTT
TRBJ1-1 | TRBV18 | TRBD1 | many | CASSLTGAVGTEAFF | TGTGCCAGCTCGCTCACAGGGGCCGTGGGCACTGAAGCTTTCTTT
TRBJ2-3 | TRBV29-1 | TRBD2 | . | CSVSGGGGTDTQYF | TGCAGCGTTTCGGGAGGAGGGGGCACAGATACGCAGTATTTT
TRBJ1-1 | TRBV5-1 | TRBD1 | . | CASSIGTVNTEAFF | TGCGCCAGCAGCATCGGGACAGTGAACACTGAAGCTTTCTTT
TRBJ1-4 | TRBV4-3 | . | medium-sized | CASSLSVSIPATNEKLFF | TGCGCCAGCAGCCTTTCCGTCTCCATTCCTGCAACTAATGAAAAACTGTTTTTT
TRBJ2-5 | TRBV20-1 | . | . | CSAPSRAETQYF | TGCAGTGCTCCGTCTCGAGCGGAGACCCAGTACTTC
TRBJ2-7 | TRBV11-2 | . | many | CASSAMTAAYEQYF | TGTGCCAGCAGCGCTATGACGGCAGCCTACGAGCAGTACTTC
TRBJ2-7 | TRBV6-2/TRBV6-3 | . | many | CASRQSSYEQYF | TGTGCCAGTCGACAGAGCTCCTACGAGCAGTACTTC
TRBJ2-1 | TRBV7-2 | . | many | CASSGVVNEQFF | TGTGCCAGCAGCGGGGTTGTCAATGAGCAGTTCTTC
TRBJ1-5 | TRBV12-3/TRBV12-4 | . | few | CASSSTEYSNQPQHF | TGTGCCAGCAGTTCGACAGAGTATAGCAATCAGCCCCAGCATTTT
TRBJ1-5 | TRBV27 | . | many | CASRGPSNQPQHF | TGTGCCTCTCGGGGTCCAAGCAATCAGCCCCAGCATTTT
TRBJ1-5 | TRBV20-1 | . | few | CSASSAYSNQPQHF | TGCAGTGCTAGCTCCGCGTATAGCAATCAGCCCCAGCATTTT